This T cell receptor (beta chain) was recorded in a study of T cells expressing NK-cell markers. Across the study: Beta-chain profiling covered CD3+CD56+NKG2C+, CD3+CD56+NKG2C- and CD3+CD56-NKG2C+ sorted subsets.

From its re-call of the 5' RACE reads, TCRdb lists each CDR3 protein once, without DNA. This sample's table reports 440,000 or so distinct CDR3 sequences. The germline V gene has CDR1 KGHSH and CDR2 LQKENI. The CDR3 loop spans 13 amino acids. The TCR sequence derives from a woman between 18 and 75 years old in good health. What was sequenced was blood T cells: a sorted CD56 or NKG2C T cell subset, CD4+ or CD8+ T cells, or bulk PBMC T cells (not recorded which). The chain couples TRBV18 to TRBJ1-1; checking the TCRdb D call of TRBD1 is not possible without DNA. The CDR3 sequence is CASSNPTATEAFF.